Included here is one TCR beta chain sequence, with context. The table lists this clonotype with many counts. Which antigen it targets is not known. Qualities for individual bases were not recorded, and no much larger clone is one base off. CDR1 SEHNR and CDR2 FQNEAQ are derived from the germline V gene (reference sequence). The CDR3, from cysteine to phenylalanine, totals 16 residues. The CDR3 DNA has 48 bases and is translated from base 1. V is pruned by 5 bases and J by 2 bases, leaving 10 bases of the junction without a gene match. The sample is drawn from a study of T cell repertoires in cytomegalovirus infection (dated by TCRdb to between 2019 and 2020). Looking at the study overall: Because public TCR beta signatures pointed to carriage of CMV infection together with the matching HLA type, the HLA type of each donor mattered for the analysis.

The instrument given in TCRdb is Illumina HiSeq 1500. Through fastp at Q25 and MiXCR, TCRdb rebuilt clones from the public reads, retaining in-frame beta chains. Every entry covers one CDR3 protein and lists the most common genes and DNA from its rows. Counted in this sample were about 300,000 distinct CDR3 sequences; approximately 8.9% of them appeared once. Around 2.5% of the sample is taken by the ten largest. The paper's findings and limits, for the study overall: In both this cohort and an independent roughly 350-donor cohort, the cumulative frequency of public TCR beta family members distinguished carriers of CMV infection plus the relevant HLA type. The ex vivo response was dominated by HLA-C-restricted CMV-specific TCR beta clonotypes, and the single most frequent clonotype in two of eight donors was supplied by these HLA-C-restricted clonotypes.

The sequence came from a human donor in good health (CMV status not recorded). Some clones in this sample may be carry-over from other donors' samples. Input material: PBMCs. The sequence joins TRBV7-9 to TRBJ2-7; the central 9 bases match TRBD1. The CDR3 corresponds to CASSQNSGTGTYEQYF. The DNA sequence is as follows: TGTGCCAGCAGCCAAAATTCCGGGACAGGGACCTACGAGCAGTACTTC.